This is a list of T cell receptor beta chains from one sample in a study of T-cell memory formation after mild COVID-19. TCRdb reprocessed the 5' RACE reads via MiXCR and lists one record per CDR3 protein. The table lists about 190,000 distinct CDR3 sequences, around 16% of them singletons. Source material: PBMCs or a T cell subset sorted from them (not recorded which). The receptors derive from an adult woman who had mild COVID-19 (a few samples of this study predate the infection). Cell type and time point are not known. Both conserved end residues are part of each CDR3. D genes are given only for firm matches. Size is omitted from some rows. Given values are once, few, many or a class for expanded clones.

clone_size j_call d_call v_call cdr3_nt cdr3_aa
many TRBJ2-1 TRBD2 TRBV4-3 TGCGCCAGCAGCGGGGTGGGAGGGCCACGGAATGAGCAGTTCTTC CASSGVGGPRNEQFF
many TRBJ2-7 . TRBV6-5 TGTGCCAGCAGTTCAAGTTTGGGGGAGCAGTACTTC CASSSSLGEQYF
few TRBJ1-2 TRBD1 TRBV7-9 TGTGCCAGCAGCTTAGAAAGTTGGACAGGGAAAGGCTACACCTTC CASSLESWTGKGYTF
. TRBJ2-5 . TRBV5-1 TGCGCCAGCAGCTTGGTCCTTAGGGAAGAGACCCAGTACTTC CASSLVLREETQYF
once TRBJ2-7 TRBD1 TRBV20-1 TGCAGTGCTAGGGACAGGGCAACAGGAGGGGTGCAGTACTTC CSARDRATGGVQYF
. TRBJ1-2 . TRBV12-3/TRBV12-4 TGTGCCAGCAGCCGCGGTGGGGGAATCTATGGCTACACCTTC CASSRGGGIYGYTF
few TRBJ2-1 TRBD2 TRBV2 TGTGCCAGCAGTGATTGGGGGGGCTCCTACAATGAGCAGTTCTTC CASSDWGGSYNEQFF
. TRBJ1-1 TRBD1 TRBV28 TGTGCCAGCAGCCCCGGAGACAGGGGGTACACTGAAGCTTTCTTT CASSPGDRGYTEAFF
many TRBJ1-5 . TRBV2 TGTGCCAGCAGCGTGGAACGAGGCAATCAGCCCCAGCATTTT CASSVERGNQPQHF
. TRBJ2-5 . TRBV7-2 TGTGCCAGCAGCTTAGACTGGCAACAAGAGACCCAGTACTTC CASSLDWQQETQYF
many TRBJ2-7 . TRBV30 TGTGCCTGGAGTGGGGGATACTACGAGCAGTACTTC CAWSGGYYEQYF
few TRBJ2-1 . TRBV29-1 TGCAGCGTCCGGGACATACGATACAATGAGCAGTTCTTC CSVRDIRYNEQFF
few TRBJ2-7 TRBD2 TRBV19 TGTGCCAGTAGTATGGCGGGAGGACCCTACGAGCAGTACTTC CASSMAGGPYEQYF
few TRBJ1-1 . TRBV27 TGTGCCAGCAATATGAACACTGAAGCTTTCTTT CASNMNTEAFF
few TRBJ1-6 . TRBV20-1 TGCAGTGCTAGATGGAACAGGGAGGATTCACCCCTCCACTTT CSARWNREDSPLHF
. TRBJ2-5 . TRBV2 TGTGCCAGCAGTGAGGGCCTCCCTCTAGTAACCCAGTACTTC CASSEGLPLVTQYF
. TRBJ1-2 TRBD1 TRBV6-5 TGTGCCAGCAGTCCCCGACAGGGGTATCGGGGCGGCTACACCTTC CASSPRQGYRGGYTF
. TRBJ1-2 . TRBV6-2/TRBV6-3 TGTGCCAGCGCGGGGGACCCCAGCTATGGCTACACCTTC CASAGDPSYGYTF
. TRBJ1-1 TRBD1 TRBV5-4 TGTGCCAGCAGCTTGGAGACAGGGATGAACACTGAAGCTTTCTTT CASSLETGMNTEAFF
. TRBJ1-1 . TRBV7-8 TGTGCCAGCAGCTTAAGGTTTTCTGAAGCTTTATTT CASSLRFSEALF
. TRBJ2-5 TRBD1 TRBV24-1 TGTGCCACCAGTGACCTCCGGGACAGCCAAGAGACCCAGTACTTC CATSDLRDSQETQYF
once TRBJ2-5 . TRBV7-6 TGTGCCAGCAGCTCCAGTAGGGGAGAGACCCAGTACTTC CASSSSRGETQYF
. TRBJ2-5 TRBD1 TRBV7-6 TGTGCCAGCAGCTTCGATTGGGACCGACAGGGAGATCTCTGGGAGACCCAGTACTTC CASSFDWDRQGDLWETQYF
. TRBJ2-5 . TRBV24-1 TGTGCCACCAGTGATCTCAGGCCCGGGGAAAAAGAGACCCAGTACTTC CATSDLRPGEKETQYF
. TRBJ1-5 . TRBV4-1 TGCGCCAGCAGCCAAACCGGGGGGTCGGGTCAGCCCCAGCATTTT CASSQTGGSGQPQHF
many TRBJ2-5 . TRBV11-2 TGTGCCAGCAGCTTGTACCAAGAGACCCAGTACTTC CASSLYQETQYF
few TRBJ2-5 TRBD1 TRBV24-1 TGTGCCACCATTTTCGGGACAGGGGAAGAGACCCAGTACTTC CATIFGTGEETQYF
few TRBJ1-1 . TRBV6-5 TGTGCCAGCAGGCGGTGGGACACCGAAGCTTTCTTT CASRRWDTEAFF
. TRBJ2-7 . TRBV25-1 TGTGCCAGCAACAGGGATTTCCACGAGCAGTACTTC CASNRDFHEQYF
. TRBJ1-4 TRBD1 TRBV20-1 TGCAGTGCTCCTCCGGCAGGGGGCGGCGAAAAACTGTTTTTT CSAPPAGGGEKLFF
few TRBJ1-1 TRBD1 TRBV6-1 TGTGCCAGCAGAGGGACAGGGATGAACACTGAAGCTTTCTTT CASRGTGMNTEAFF
. TRBJ1-5 TRBD1 TRBV12-3/TRBV12-4 TGTGCCAGCAGTGCCTCGGGACAGATCAATCAGCCCCAGCATTTT CASSASGQINQPQHF
few TRBJ1-5 . TRBV7-9 TGTGCCAGCAGCTTGTGGGAAAGGCAGGCGGCCCTCGGGAGTCAGCCCCAGCATTTT CASSLWERQAALGSQPQHF
. TRBJ1-1 TRBD1 TRBV5-1 TGCGCCAGCAGCAACCAGGACAGGGGGATCACTGAAGCTTTCTTT CASSNQDRGITEAFF
few TRBJ2-2 . TRBV11-2 TGTGCCAGCAGCTTAGATTTGAGGGCCGGGGAGCTGTTTTTT CASSLDLRAGELFF
. TRBJ2-3 . TRBV4-2 TGTGCCAGCAGCCAAGATTCGGGAGCGACAGATACGCAGTATTTT CASSQDSGATDTQYF
. TRBJ1-1 TRBD1 TRBV30 TGTGCCTGGAAGCAGGGGGAAATCACTGAAGCTTTCTTT CAWKQGEITEAFF
few TRBJ2-7 . TRBV5-1 TGCGCCAGCAGCCCGGGTGACTCGGACCGTTACTACGAGCAGTACTTC CASSPGDSDRYYEQYF
few TRBJ2-7 TRBD1 TRBV6-5 TGTGCCAGCAGAGCTAGGGGGCGGCAGTCAATGCCGTACTTC CASRARGRQSMPYF
. TRBJ2-1 . TRBV20-1 TGCAGTACAACCCGGGTCGATGAGCAGTTCTTC CSTTRVDEQFF